These 13 T cell receptor beta chains were sequenced from one sample in a study of cytomegalovirus exposure and HLA in healthy donors. The study ran its PCR with 60 Vbeta and 13 Jbeta primers. TCRdb's table, derived via immunoSEQ multiplex PCR, lists solely in-frame clones and lacks some. Altogether 95,000 to 130,000 clones are present, less than 80% being singletons, with the ten largest covering less than 9.5%. The sample comprised PBMCs. The source of these receptors is a woman aged 40-49 years in good health and CMV-seropositive.

The chain combines TRBV7-9 with TRBJ1-2, with D unclear. The germline gives CDR1 SEHNR, CDR2 FQNEAQ (reference sequence). There are 13 residues in the CDR3. With 5 bases removed from V and 8 bases from J, the gap between germline ends came to 15 bases. The DNA of the CDR3 is TGTGCCAGCAGCCCCAATACTGACAAGGGCTACACCTTC. It codes for CASSPNTDKGYTF.

This clone was recorded only once. The chain links TRBV27 to TRBJ1-1; 11 bases map to TRBD1. Germline V CDR1 and CDR2: MNHEY, SMNVEV (reference sequence). This CDR3 has 12 amino acids. V dropped 4 bases and J dropped 11; count of bases not matched to a gene: 3. For the CDR3, the DNA is TGTGCCAGCAGTTGGACAGGGGGCAAGGCTTTCTTT. Translated: CASSWTGGKAFF.

The rearrangement links TRBV6-1 to TRBJ1-6, with 7 bases fitting TRBD1. Trimming took 5 bases from V and 8 from J; bases not matched to a gene: 9. The CDR3 runs to 15 residues. CDR1 and CDR2 from the germline V gene are MNHNS and SASEGT. CDR3 sequence (DNA): TGTGCCAGCAGTTCTCGACAGGGTTCGGATTCACCCCTCCACTTT. It yields the protein CASSSRQGSDSPLHF.

The chain is built from TRBV9 and TRBJ1-1; D remains unclear. The germline V gene encodes CDR1 SGDLS and CDR2 YYNGEE. This CDR3 has 14 amino acids. V was pared by 1 base and J by 1 base, with 8 bases between. CDR3 DNA sequence: TGTGCCAGCAGCGTAACCAGGCCGAACACTGAAGCTTTCTTT. This translates into CASSVTRPNTEAFF.

There are a few counts of this clone. The chain joins TRBV7-9 to TRBJ1-1; D is unclear. This CDR3 contains 11 residues. Germline CDR1 is SEHNR and CDR2 is FQNEAQ (reference sequence). This CDR3 reads CSSEGNTEAFF. In nucleotides, the CDR3 is TGTTCCTCCGAGGGGAACACTGAAGCTTTCTTT. The full variable domain, rest sourced from reference TRBV7-9 and TRBJ1-1, is DTGVSQNPRHKITKRGQNVTFRCDPISEHNRLYWYRQTLGQGPEFLTYFQNEAQLEKSRLLSDRFSAERPKGSFSTLEIQRTEQGDSAMYLCSSEGNTEAFFGQGTRLTVV.

The V gene is TRBV5-1, the J gene TRBJ2-5, with 8 nucleotides matching TRBD1. Germline V gives CDR1 SGHRS, CDR2 YFSETQ. The CDR3 runs to 16 residues. The junction had 9 bases not matched to a gene; V was cut back by 3 bases and J by 2 bases. In DNA, the CDR3 is TGCGCCAGCAGCTCCGGACAGGGCGACGGACAAGAGACCCAGTACTTC. Translation: CASSSGQGDGQETQYF.

This clone was counted many times. This sequence joins TRBV2 and TRBJ1-1, with D unclear. The germline gives CDR1 SNHLY, CDR2 FYNNEI. The V and J ends lost 5 bases and 0 bases respectively, with 7 bases between them. CDR3 size: 13 residues. CDR3 nucleotide sequence: TGTGCCAGCAGTAGAGATATGAACACTGAAGCTTTCTTT. This encodes CASSRDMNTEAFF.

The CDR3 protein is CASSVRGGETQYF. Written as DNA, the CDR3 is TGTGCCAGCAGTGTGAGGGGGGGAGAGACCCAGTACTTC. V gene TRBV6-5 combines with J gene TRBJ2-5; D might be TRBD2 (7 bases). The germline V gene encodes CDR1 MNHEY and CDR2 SVGAGI. The length of the CDR3 is 13 residues. V lost 5 bases and J lost 4, with 11 bases in between.

The CDR3 coding sequence is TGTGCCAGCAGTCTCGGGACAGGGTTAAATGGCTACACCTTC. Translated, it gives CASSLGTGLNGYTF. The chain joins TRBV6-5 to TRBJ1-2, with TRBD1 matching 9 bases. The V gene end was trimmed by 5 bases and the J gene end by 6 bases; junction bases not matched to a gene: 7. CDR3 length: 14 amino acids. Per the germline V gene, CDR1 is MNHEY and CDR2 is SVGAGI.

The chain links TRBV19 to TRBJ1-1; tentatively, D is TRBD1 (5 bases). This CDR3 is 16 amino acids long. Trimming removed 1 base at V and 5 bases at J, with 17 bases between. The germline V gene has CDR1 LNHDA and CDR2 SQIVND (reference sequence). The CDR3 nucleotides are TGTGCCAGTAGTATAGGTGTTGGGAAGGGGCGAACTGAAGCTTTCTTT. It specifies CASSIGVGKGRTEAFF.

V and J are TRBV5-8 and TRBJ2-3; a weak D match, TRBD1 (6 bases). Germline V gene lookup returns CDR1 SGHTS and CDR2 YDEGEE. The CDR3 runs 16 residues. V lost 4 bases, J lost 2 bases, and 17 bases lay in between. The CDR3 reads CASSMPGTSFTDTQYF. The CDR3 region has the DNA TGTGCCAGCAGCATGCCCGGGACATCATTCACAGATACGCAGTATTTT.

In this sample, this clone turned up a few times. The V gene is TRBV5-1, the J gene TRBJ1-1; 9 nucleotides match TRBD1. The CDR3 has 14 residues. Germline V gene sequence: CDR1 SGHRS, CDR2 YFSETQ. With V trimmed by 4 bases and J by 4 bases, 5 bases remained unmatched. The CDR3 DNA follows: TGCGCCAGCAGCCCACAGGGGGCAGGCACTGAAGCTTTCTTT. Protein product: CASSPQGAGTEAFF.

This clone was seen only a few times. The J gene is TRBJ2-3, the V gene TRBV2; 7 bases fit TRBD1. The germline CDR1 and CDR2 sequences are SNHLY and FYNNEI. Trimming removed 6 bases from V and 2 bases from J; junction bases left unmatched: 8. The CDR3 sequence is 15 residues long. Written as DNA, the CDR3 is TGTGCCAGCAGCACAGGGGCGATGTACACAGATACGCAGTATTTT. It encodes CASSTGAMYTDTQYF.